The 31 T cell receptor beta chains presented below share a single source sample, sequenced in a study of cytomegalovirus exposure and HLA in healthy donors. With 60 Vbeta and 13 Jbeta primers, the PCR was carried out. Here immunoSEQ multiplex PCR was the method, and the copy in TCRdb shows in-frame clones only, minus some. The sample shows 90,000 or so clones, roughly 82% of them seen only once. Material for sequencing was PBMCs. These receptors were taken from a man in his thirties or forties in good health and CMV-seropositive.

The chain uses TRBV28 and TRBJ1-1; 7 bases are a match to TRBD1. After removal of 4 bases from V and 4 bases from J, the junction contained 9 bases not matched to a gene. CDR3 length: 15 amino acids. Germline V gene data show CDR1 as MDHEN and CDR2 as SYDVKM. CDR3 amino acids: CASSSQTGLGTEAFF. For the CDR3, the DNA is TGTGCCAGCAGTTCCCAGACAGGGTTAGGCACTGAAGCTTTCTTT.

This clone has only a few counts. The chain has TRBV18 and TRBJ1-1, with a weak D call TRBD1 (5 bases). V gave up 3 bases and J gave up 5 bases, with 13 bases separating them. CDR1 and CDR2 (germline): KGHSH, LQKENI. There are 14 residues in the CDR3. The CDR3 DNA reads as TGTGCCAGCTCACCCAGTGTTGCAGGGACTGAAGCTTTCTTT. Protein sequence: CASSPSVAGTEAFF.

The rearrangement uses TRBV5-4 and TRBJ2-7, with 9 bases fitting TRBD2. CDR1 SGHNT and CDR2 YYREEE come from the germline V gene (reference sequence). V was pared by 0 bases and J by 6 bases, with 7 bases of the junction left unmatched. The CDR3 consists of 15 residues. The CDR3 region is CASSLGGRAGGEQYF. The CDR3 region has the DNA TGTGCCAGCAGCTTGGGCGGGAGGGCCGGAGGCGAGCAGTACTTC.

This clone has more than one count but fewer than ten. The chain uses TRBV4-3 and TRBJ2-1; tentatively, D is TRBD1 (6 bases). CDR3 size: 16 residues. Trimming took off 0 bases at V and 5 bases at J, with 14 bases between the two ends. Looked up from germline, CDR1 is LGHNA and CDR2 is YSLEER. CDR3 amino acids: CASSQEPRQENNEQFF. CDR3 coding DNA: TGCGCCAGCAGCCAAGAGCCTCGACAGGAAAACAATGAGCAGTTCTTC.

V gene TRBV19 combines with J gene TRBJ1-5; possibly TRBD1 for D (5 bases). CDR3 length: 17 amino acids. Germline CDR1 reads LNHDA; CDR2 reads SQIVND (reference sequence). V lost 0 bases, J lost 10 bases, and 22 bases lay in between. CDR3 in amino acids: CASSIDSGGTPQSPQHF. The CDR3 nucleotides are TGTGCCAGTAGTATAGATAGTGGAGGGACCCCGCAATCACCCCAGCATTTT.

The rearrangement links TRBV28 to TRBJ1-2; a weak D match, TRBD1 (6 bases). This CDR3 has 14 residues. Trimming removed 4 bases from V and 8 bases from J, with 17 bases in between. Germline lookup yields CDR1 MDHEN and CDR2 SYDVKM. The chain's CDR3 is CASSSSPQGSGYTF. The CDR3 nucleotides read TGTGCCAGCAGTTCCTCCCCACAGGGAAGCGGCTACACCTTC.

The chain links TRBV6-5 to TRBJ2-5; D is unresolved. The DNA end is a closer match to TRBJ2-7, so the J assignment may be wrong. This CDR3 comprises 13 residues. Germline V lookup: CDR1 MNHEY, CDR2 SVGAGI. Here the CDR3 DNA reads TGTGCCAGCAGTTACACGCTATACTACGAGCAGTACTTC. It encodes CASSYTLYYEQYF.

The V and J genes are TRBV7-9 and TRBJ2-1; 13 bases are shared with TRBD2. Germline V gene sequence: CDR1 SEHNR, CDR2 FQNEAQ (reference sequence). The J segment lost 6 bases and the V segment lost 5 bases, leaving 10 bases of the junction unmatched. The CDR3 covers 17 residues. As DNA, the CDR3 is TGTGCCAGCAGCCAAGGGACTAGCGGGACGGCCCCCAATGAGCAGTTCTTC. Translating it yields CASSQGTSGTAPNEQFF.

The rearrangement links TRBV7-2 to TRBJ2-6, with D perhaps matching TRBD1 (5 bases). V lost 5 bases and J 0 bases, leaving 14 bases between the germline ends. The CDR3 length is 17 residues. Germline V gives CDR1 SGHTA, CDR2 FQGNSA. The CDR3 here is CASSVPKGISGANVLTF. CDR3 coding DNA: TGTGCCAGCAGCGTACCTAAGGGGATCTCTGGGGCCAACGTCCTGACTTTC.

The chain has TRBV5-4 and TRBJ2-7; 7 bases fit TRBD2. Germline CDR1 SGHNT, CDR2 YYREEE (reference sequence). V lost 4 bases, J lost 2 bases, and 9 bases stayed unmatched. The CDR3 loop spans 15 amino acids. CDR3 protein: CASSPLSGTAYEQYF. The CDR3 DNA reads TGTGCCAGCAGCCCGCTAAGCGGGACCGCCTACGAGCAGTACTTC. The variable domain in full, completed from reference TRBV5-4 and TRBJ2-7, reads ETGVTQSPTHLIKTRGQQVTLRCSSQSGHNTVSWYQQALGQGPQFIFQYYREEENGRGNFPPRFSGLQFPNYSSELNVNALELDDSALYLCASSPLSGTAYEQYFGPGTRLTVT.

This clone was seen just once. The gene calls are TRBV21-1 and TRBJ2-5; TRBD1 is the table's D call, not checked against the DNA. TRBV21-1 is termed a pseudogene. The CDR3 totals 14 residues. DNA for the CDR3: TGTGCCAGCAGCAAATACAGGGTTGAAGAGGCCCAGTACTTC. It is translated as CASSKYRVEEAQYF.

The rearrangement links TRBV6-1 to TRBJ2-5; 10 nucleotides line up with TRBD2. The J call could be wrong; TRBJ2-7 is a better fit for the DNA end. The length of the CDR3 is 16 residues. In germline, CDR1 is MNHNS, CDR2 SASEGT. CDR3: CASREQLAGVFDEQYF. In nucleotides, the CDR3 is TGTGCCAGCAGGGAACAGCTAGCGGGAGTATTCGACGAGCAGTACTTC.

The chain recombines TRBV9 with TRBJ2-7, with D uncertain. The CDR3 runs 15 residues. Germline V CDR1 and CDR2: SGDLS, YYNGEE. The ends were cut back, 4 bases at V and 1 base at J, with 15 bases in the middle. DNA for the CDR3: TGTGCCAGCAGCCCCCAATTACAGAAATCCTACGAGCAGTACTTC. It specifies CASSPQLQKSYEQYF. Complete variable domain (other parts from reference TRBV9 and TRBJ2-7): DSGVTQTPKHLITATGQRVTLRCSPRSGDLSVYWYQQSLDQGLQFLIQYYNGEERAKGNILERFSAQQFPDLHSELNLSSLELGDSALYFCASSPQLQKSYEQYFGPGTRLTVT.

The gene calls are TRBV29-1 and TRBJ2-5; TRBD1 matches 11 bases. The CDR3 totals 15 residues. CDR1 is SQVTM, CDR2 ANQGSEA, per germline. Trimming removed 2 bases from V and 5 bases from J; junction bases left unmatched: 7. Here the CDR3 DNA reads TGCAGCGTTGAATCTCGGACAGGGGGCATCGAGACCCAGTACTTC. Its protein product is CSVESRTGGIETQYF.

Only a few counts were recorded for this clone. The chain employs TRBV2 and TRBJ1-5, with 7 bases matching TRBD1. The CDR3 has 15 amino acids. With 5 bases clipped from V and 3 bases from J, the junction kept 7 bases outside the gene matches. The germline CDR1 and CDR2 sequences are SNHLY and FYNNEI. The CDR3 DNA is TGTGCCAGCAGTTCCGACAGGGTGGACAATCAGCCCCAGCATTTT. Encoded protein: CASSSDRVDNQPQHF.

The DNA for the CDR3 is TGTGCCAGCAGTTACGGGACTAGCGGGAGTTTGAAGACCCAGTACTTC. Translation gives CASSYGTSGSLKTQYF. The genes are TRBV6-5 and TRBJ2-5; 14 positions agree with TRBD2. The CDR3 covers 16 residues. The V gene's germline CDR1 is MNHEY and CDR2 SVGAGI. V lost 2 bases and J lost 6; bases outside the gene matches: 5.

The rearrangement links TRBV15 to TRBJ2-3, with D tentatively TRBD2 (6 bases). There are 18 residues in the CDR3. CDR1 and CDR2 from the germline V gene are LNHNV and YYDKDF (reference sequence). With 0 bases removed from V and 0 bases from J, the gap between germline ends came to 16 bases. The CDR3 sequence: CATSRDPRLSGSTDTQYF. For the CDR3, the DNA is TGTGCCACCAGCAGAGACCCCCGACTAAGCGGGAGCACAGATACGCAGTATTTT.

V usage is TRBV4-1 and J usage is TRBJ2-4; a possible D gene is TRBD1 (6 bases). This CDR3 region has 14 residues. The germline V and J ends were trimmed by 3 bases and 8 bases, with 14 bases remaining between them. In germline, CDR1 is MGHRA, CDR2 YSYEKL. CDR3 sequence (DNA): TGCGCCAGCAGCCAGATTGGGGGCGAGGACATTCAGTACTTC. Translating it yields CASSQIGGEDIQYF.

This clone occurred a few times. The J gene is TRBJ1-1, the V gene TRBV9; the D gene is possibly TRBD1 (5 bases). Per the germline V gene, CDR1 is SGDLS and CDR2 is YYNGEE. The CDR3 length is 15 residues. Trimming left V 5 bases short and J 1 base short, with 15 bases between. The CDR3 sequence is CASREIGRGNTEAFF. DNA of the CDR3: TGTGCCAGCAGGGAAATCGGTAGGGGGAACACTGAAGCTTTCTTT.

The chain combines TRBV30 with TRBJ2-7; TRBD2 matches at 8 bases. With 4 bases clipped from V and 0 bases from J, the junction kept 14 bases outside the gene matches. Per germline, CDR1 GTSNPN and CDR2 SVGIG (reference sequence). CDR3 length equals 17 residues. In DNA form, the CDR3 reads TGTGCCTGGACACCAAGTAGCGGGAAGGTTAGCTCCTACGAGCAGTACTTC. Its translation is CAWTPSSGKVSSYEQYF.

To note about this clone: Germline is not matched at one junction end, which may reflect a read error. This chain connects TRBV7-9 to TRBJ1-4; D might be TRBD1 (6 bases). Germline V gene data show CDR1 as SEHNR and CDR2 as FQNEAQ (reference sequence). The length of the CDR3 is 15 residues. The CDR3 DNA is TGTTCCAGCAGCTTAGGGGGGACTTCAAATGAAAAACTGTTTTTT. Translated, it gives CSSSLGGTSNEKLFF.

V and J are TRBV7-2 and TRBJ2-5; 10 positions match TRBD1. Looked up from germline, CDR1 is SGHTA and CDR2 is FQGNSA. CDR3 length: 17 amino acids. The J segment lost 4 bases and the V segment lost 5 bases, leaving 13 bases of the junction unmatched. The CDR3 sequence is CASSGTGASIRPETQYF. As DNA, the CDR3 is TGTGCCAGCAGCGGGACAGGGGCTAGTATTAGACCAGAGACCCAGTACTTC.

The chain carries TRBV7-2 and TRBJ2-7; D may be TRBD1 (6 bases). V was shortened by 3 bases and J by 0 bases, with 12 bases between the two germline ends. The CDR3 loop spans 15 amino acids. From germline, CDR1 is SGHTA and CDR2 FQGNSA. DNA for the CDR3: TGTGCCAGCAGCTTCTTCGACAGGTCCTCCTACGAGCAGTACTTC. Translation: CASSFFDRSSYEQYF. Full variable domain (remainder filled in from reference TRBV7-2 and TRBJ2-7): GAGVSQSPSNKVTEKGKDVELRCDPISGHTALYWYRQSLGQGLEFLIYFQGNSAPDKSGLPSDRFSAERTGGSVSTLTIQRTQQEDSAVYLCASSFFDRSSYEQYFGPGTRLTVT.

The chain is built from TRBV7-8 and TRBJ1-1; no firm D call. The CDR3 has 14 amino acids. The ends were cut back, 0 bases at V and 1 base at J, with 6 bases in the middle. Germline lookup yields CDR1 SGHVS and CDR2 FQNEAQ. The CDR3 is CASSLATANTEAFF. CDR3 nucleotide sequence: TGTGCCAGCAGCTTAGCTACAGCGAACACTGAAGCTTTCTTT.

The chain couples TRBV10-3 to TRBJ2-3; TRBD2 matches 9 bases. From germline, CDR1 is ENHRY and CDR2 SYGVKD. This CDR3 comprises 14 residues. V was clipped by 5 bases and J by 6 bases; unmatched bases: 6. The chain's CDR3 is CAISMREGLDTQYF. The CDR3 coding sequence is TGTGCCATCAGTATGCGGGAGGGCCTTGATACGCAGTATTTT.

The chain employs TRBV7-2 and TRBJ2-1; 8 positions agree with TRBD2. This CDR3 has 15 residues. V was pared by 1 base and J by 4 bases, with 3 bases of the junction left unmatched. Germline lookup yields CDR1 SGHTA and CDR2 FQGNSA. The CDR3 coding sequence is TGTGCCAGCAGCTTAGGGCCTAGCGGGTACAATGAGCAGTTCTTC. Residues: CASSLGPSGYNEQFF.

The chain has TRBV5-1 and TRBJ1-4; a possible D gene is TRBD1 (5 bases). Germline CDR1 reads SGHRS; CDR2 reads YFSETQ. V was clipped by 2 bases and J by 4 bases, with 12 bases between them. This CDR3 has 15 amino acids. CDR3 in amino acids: CASSLRGTFNEKLFF. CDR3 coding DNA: TGCGCCAGCAGCTTACGGGGGACCTTTAATGAAAAACTGTTTTTT.

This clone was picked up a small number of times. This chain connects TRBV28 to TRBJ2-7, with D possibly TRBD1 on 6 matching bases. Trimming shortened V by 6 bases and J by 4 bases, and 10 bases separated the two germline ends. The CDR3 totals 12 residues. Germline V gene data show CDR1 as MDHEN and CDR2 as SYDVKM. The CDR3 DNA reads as TGTGCCAGCAGACCGACAGGATACGAGCAGTACTTC. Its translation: CASRPTGYEQYF.

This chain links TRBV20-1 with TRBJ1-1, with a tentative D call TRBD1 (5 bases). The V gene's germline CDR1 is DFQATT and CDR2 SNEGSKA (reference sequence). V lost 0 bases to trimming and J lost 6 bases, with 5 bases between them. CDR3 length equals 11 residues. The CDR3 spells CSAREQAEAFF. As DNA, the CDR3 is TGCAGTGCTAGAGAACAGGCTGAAGCTTTCTTT.

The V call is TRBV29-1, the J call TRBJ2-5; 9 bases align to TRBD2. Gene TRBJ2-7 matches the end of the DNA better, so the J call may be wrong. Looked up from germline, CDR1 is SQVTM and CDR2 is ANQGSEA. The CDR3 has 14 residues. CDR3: CSVYGTSTRYEQYF. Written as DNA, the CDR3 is TGCAGCGTATACGGGACTAGCACCCGCTACGAGCAGTACTTC.

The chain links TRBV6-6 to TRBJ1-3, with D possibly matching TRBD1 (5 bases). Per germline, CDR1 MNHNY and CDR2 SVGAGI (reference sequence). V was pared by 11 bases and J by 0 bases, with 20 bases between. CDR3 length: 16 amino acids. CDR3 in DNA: TGTGCCTGTACGGGGGAGGGTCCCTCCTCTGGAAACACCATATATTTT. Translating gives CACTGEGPSSGNTIYF.